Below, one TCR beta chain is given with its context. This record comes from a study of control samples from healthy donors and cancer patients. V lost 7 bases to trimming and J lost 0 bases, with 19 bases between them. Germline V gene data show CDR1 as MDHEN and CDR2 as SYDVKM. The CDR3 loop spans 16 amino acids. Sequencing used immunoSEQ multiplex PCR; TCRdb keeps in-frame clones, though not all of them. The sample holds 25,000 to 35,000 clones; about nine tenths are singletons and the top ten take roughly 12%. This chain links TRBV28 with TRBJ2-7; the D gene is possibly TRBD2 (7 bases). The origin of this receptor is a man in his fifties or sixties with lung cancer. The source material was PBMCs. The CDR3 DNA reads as TGTGCCAGCACTTGGGCGGGGGCATCGAACTCCTACGAGCAGTACTTC. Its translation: CASTWAGASNSYEQYF.